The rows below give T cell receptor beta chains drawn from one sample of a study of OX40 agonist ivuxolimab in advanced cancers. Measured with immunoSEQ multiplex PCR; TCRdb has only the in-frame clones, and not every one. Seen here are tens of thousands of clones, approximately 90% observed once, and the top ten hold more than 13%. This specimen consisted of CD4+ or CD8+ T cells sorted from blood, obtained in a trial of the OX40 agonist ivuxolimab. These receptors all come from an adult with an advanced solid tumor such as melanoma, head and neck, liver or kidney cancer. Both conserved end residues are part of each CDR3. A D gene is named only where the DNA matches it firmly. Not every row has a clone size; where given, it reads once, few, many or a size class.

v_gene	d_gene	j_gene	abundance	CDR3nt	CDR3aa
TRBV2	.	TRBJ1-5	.	TGTGCCAGCAGTGCACAGAGCCGTTATAGCAATCAGCCCCAGCATTTT	CASSAQSRYSNQPQHF
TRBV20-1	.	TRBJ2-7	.	TGCAGTGCTAGCCGCGACCACGAGCAGTACTTC	CSASRDHEQYF
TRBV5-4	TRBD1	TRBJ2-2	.	TGTGCCACTCACAGACAGGGCTCGGGCGGGGAGCTGTTTTTT	CATHRQGSGGELFF
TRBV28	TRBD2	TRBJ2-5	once	TGTGCCAGCAGTTTAGGGGGGTTCTTTGGACTAGCGGAAGGGGATCAAGAGACCCAGTACTTC	CASSLGGFFGLAEGDQETQYF
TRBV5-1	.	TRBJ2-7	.	TGCGCCAGCAGCTTGCCTCCAGGGTCTGATCTCGAGCAGTACTTC	CASSLPPGSDLEQYF
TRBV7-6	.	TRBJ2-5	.	TGTGCCAGCACCCTTTGGCAGGGTCAGGAGACCCAGTACTTC	CASTLWQGQETQYF
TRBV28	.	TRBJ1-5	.	TGTGCCAGCAGCCGAGCCAGGGTTGGGCAGCCCCAGCATTTT	CASSRARVGQPQHF
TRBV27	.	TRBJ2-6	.	TGTGCCAGCAGCCCAAGAAGATCTGGGGCCAACGTCCTGACTTTC	CASSPRRSGANVLTF
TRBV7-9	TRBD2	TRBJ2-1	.	TGTGCCAGCAGCTTAAGTCCAGCGGGGTGGGATGAGCAGTTCTTC	CASSLSPAGWDEQFF
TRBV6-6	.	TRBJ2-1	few	TGTGCCAGCAGTACCTTCGCGGCCGGGTACAATGAGCAGTTCTTC	CASSTFAAGYNEQFF
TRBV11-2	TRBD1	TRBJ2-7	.	TGTGCCAGCAGCTTAGAATCGGCAGGGGGCGAGCAGTACTTC	CASSLESAGGEQYF
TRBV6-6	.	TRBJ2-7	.	TGTGCCAGCAGTTCATTGGTAAGCGAGACCCCCTACGAGCAGTACTTC	CASSSLVSETPYEQYF
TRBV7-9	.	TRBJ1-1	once	TGTGCCAGCAGCTCCTACAAGAACACTGAAGCTTTCTTT	CASSSYKNTEAFF
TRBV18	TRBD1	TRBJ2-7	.	TGTGCCAGCTCACGGCCCGGGACAGTTGAGCAGTACTTC	CASSRPGTVEQYF
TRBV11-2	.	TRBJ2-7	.	TGTGCCAGCAGTCGGGTGTTTGTCTCCCACCACGAGCAGTACTTC	CASSRVFVSHHEQYF
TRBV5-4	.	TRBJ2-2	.	TGTGCCAGCCACCCGACGGGGACCGGGGAGCTGTTTTTT	CASHPTGTGELFF
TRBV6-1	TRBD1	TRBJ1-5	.	TGTGCCAGCAGGATGGGACAGGGGAGGAATCAGCCCCAGCATTTT	CASRMGQGRNQPQHF
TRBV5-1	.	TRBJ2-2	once	TGCGCCAGCAGCACTGGGACTCCATACGCCGGGGAGCTGTTTTTT	CASSTGTPYAGELFF
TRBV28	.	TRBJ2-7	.	TGTGCCAGCAGTTCCCCAACTTCCTACGAGCAGTACTTC	CASSSPTSYEQYF
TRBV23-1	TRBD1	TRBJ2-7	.	TGCGCCAGCAGTCAGGACAGGTTTCCCGAGCAGTACTTC	CASSQDRFPEQYF
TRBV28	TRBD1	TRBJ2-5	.	TGTGCCAGCAGTTTCGGACAGGGAAGGCGAGAGACCCAGTACTTC	CASSFGQGRRETQYF
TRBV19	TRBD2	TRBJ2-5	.	TGTGCCAGTAGTATCATCGGACTAGCGGGAGGGCAAGAGACCCAGTACTTC	CASSIIGLAGGQETQYF
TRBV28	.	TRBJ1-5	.	TGTGCCAGCAGTCCTCCGGGATTCAATCAGCCCCAGCATTTT	CASSPPGFNQPQHF
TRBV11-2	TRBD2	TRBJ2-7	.	TGTGCCAGCAGCACATACCTAACTAGCGCCTCCTACGAGCAGTACTTC	CASSTYLTSASYEQYF
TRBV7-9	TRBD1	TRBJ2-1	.	TGTGCCAGCAGCGTGGACAGGTTCTCCTACAATGAGCAGTTCTTC	CASSVDRFSYNEQFF
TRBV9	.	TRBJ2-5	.	TGTGCCAGCAGCGCAGTCTTAGCGGAACAAGAGACCCAGTACTTC	CASSAVLAEQETQYF
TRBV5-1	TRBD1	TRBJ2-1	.	TGCGCCAGCAGCTGGGGACAGACCTACAATGAGCAGTTCTTC	CASSWGQTYNEQFF
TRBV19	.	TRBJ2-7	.	TGTGCCAGTATGGGCAACTCCTACGAGCAGTACTTC	CASMGNSYEQYF
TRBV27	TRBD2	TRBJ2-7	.	TGTGCCAGCAGTGCCCGCGGGACTAGGGGATACGAGCAGTACTTC	CASSARGTRGYEQYF